A selection of T cell receptor beta chains follows, all from one sample in a study of shared clonotypes between healthy human individuals. TCRdb's table, derived via immunoSEQ multiplex PCR, lists solely in-frame clones and lacks some. This table holds some 240,000 clones, over 60% found once. The sequenced material came from memory CD4+ T cells sorted from blood. The origin of the receptors is a young man in good health. Each CDR3 is given with its conserved first and last residue. The D gene is left open where the match is weak. Clone size is not always given. Where it is, it says once, few, many or a class for expanded clones.

D gene | CDR3 length | J gene | clone size | V gene | CDR3 protein | CDR3 DNA
. | 12 | TRBJ2-1 | . | TRBV28 | CASSLGGHEQFF | TGTGCCAGCAGTTTAGGGGGGCATGAGCAGTTCTTC
TRBD1 | 13 | TRBJ2-2 | . | TRBV12-5 | CASYRGNTGELFF | TGTGCTAGTTACAGGGGAAACACCGGGGAGCTGTTTTTT
. | 15 | TRBJ2-5 | . | TRBV5-5 | CASSLGGEVGETQYF | TGTGCCAGCAGCTTGGGAGGGGAGGTTGGAGAGACCCAGTACTTC
. | 15 | TRBJ1-5 | few | TRBV19 | CASSVDGGGFQPQHF | TGTGCCAGTAGTGTCGACGGTGGAGGCTTTCAGCCCCAGCATTTT
TRBD2 | 15 | TRBJ2-1 | once | TRBV9 | CASSVAGGTLDEQFF | TGTGCCAGCAGCGTAGCGGGAGGGACTCTCGATGAGCAGTTCTTC
TRBD1 | 15 | TRBJ1-2 | . | TRBV15 | CATSKDRGLVYGYTF | TGTGCCACCAGCAAAGACAGGGGCTTGGTGTATGGCTACACCTTC
TRBD1 | 16 | TRBJ2-1 | . | TRBV27 | CAGQQGKYSEYNEQFF | TGTGCCGGACAACAGGGGAAGTATTCGGAATACAATGAGCAGTTCTTC
. | 14 | TRBJ1-2 | . | TRBV19 | CASTPRATGYGYTF | TGTGCCAGTACTCCAAGGGCCACAGGGTATGGCTACACCTTC
. | 14 | TRBJ2-3 | . | TRBV25-1 | CASSEERGLDTQYF | TGTGCCAGCAGTGAAGAGAGGGGATTGGATACGCAGTATTTT
. | 15 | TRBJ2-7 | . | TRBV5-5 | CASSLEGQGLGEQYF | TGTGCCAGCAGCTTGGAGGGGCAGGGGCTGGGCGAGCAGTACTTC
TRBD1 | 15 | TRBJ2-7 | few | TRBV5-4 | CASSTRQGSSYEQYF | TGTGCCAGCAGCACGAGACAGGGGTCGTCCTACGAGCAGTACTTC
. | 12 | TRBJ1-5 | . | TRBV5-4 | CASSLDSQPQHF | TGTGCCAGCAGCTTGGACAGTCAGCCCCAGCATTTT
TRBD1 | 15 | TRBJ2-7 | . | TRBV19 | CASSTVTGGSYEQYF | TGTGCCAGTAGTACTGTGACAGGGGGTTCCTACGAGCAGTACTTC
. | 15 | TRBJ2-7 | . | TRBV5-5 | CASSFKSGPPYEQYF | TGTGCCAGCAGCTTTAAGTCCGGGCCTCCCTACGAGCAGTACTTC
TRBD1 | 16 | TRBJ2-1 | . | TRBV28 | CASIFEDRALGNEQFF | TGTGCCAGCATTTTCGAGGACAGGGCTTTGGGGAATGAGCAGTTCTTC
. | 14 | TRBJ2-4 | . | TRBV27 | CASSLPLAKNIQYF | TGTGCCAGCAGTTTACCACTAGCCAAAAACATTCAGTACTTC
. | 14 | TRBJ2-7 | . | TRBV9 | CASSARLGPYEQYF | TGTGCCAGCAGCGCCAGACTAGGACCCTACGAGCAGTACTTC
. | 18 | TRBJ2-4 | once | TRBV21-1 | CASSKGTEKGAEEYIQYF | TGTGCCAGCAGCAAAGGAACTGAAAAGGGGGCCGAGGAGTACATTCAGTACTTC
TRBD2 | 14 | TRBJ2-2 | . | TRBV28 | CASTSGNRNGELFF | TGTGCCAGCACTAGCGGGAATAGAAACGGGGAGCTGTTTTTT
. | 15 | TRBJ1-5 | many | TRBV7-2 | CASSALSGGNQPQHF | TGTGCCAGCAGCGCCCTGTCGGGGGGCAATCAGCCCCAGCATTTT
. | 13 | TRBJ2-1 | . | TRBV5-4 | CASSLWQGNEQFF | TGTGCCAGCAGCTTGTGGCAGGGTAATGAGCAGTTCTTC
TRBD1 | 15 | TRBJ1-2 | . | TRBV7-8 | CASSPRTGGGYGYTF | TGTGCCAGCAGCCCTAGGACAGGGGGCGGCTATGGCTACACCTTC
. | 13 | TRBJ2-7 | . | TRBV5-4 | CASRGSSSYEQYF | TGTGCCAGCAGAGGCAGCAGCTCCTACGAGCAGTACTTC
. | 14 | TRBJ2-5 | . | TRBV5-6 | CASSPPGYQETQYF | TGTGCCAGCAGCCCCCCGGGGTACCAAGAGACCCAGTACTTC
. | 14 | TRBJ1-1 | . | TRBV30 | CAWTMTDRNTEAFF | TGTGCCTGGACCATGACGGACAGGAACACTGAAGCTTTCTTT
TRBD1 | 18 | TRBJ1-2 | . | TRBV7-9 | CASPITGGGLLFNYGYTF | TGTGCCAGCCCCATTACCGGAGGGGGCCTACTTTTTAACTATGGCTACACCTTC
. | 14 | TRBJ2-2 | . | TRBV18 | CASSLATGAGELFF | TGTGCCAGCTCGCTGGCTACCGGGGCCGGGGAGCTGTTTTTT
TRBD2 | 14 | TRBJ2-1 | . | TRBV18 | CASSPPGTSNEQFF | TGTGCCAGCTCACCACCAGGGACTAGTAATGAGCAGTTCTTC
TRBD2 | 15 | TRBJ2-7 | . | TRBV7-2 | CASSFRTSGSYEQYF | TGTGCCAGCAGCTTCCGGACTAGCGGGAGCTACGAGCAGTACTTC
. | 16 | TRBJ2-5 | . | TRBV6-5 | CASSYGQGGYQETQYF | TGTGCCAGCAGTTACGGGCAGGGGGGGTACCAAGAGACCCAGTACTTC
TRBD1 | 15 | TRBJ2-1 | . | TRBV6-5 | CASSYAGTGRDEQFF | TGTGCCAGCAGTTACGCAGGGACAGGGCGGGATGAGCAGTTCTTC
. | 13 | TRBJ1-5 | few | TRBV2 | CASRGAVGQPQHF | TGTGCCAGCAGGGGGGCAGTGGGGCAGCCCCAGCATTTT
. | 16 | TRBJ1-3 | . | TRBV15 | CATSRGDRSSGNTIYF | TGTGCCACCAGCAGGGGAGACCGAAGCTCTGGAAACACCATATATTTT
TRBD1 | 14 | TRBJ1-5 | . | TRBV5-1 | CASSWTGGNQPQHF | TGCGCCAGCAGTTGGACAGGGGGCAATCAGCCCCAGCATTTT
. | 14 | TRBJ2-3 | few | TRBV7-3 | CASSFGLAADTQYF | TGTGCCAGCAGCTTTGGTCTAGCTGCAGATACGCAGTATTTT
. | 15 | TRBJ2-2 | once | TRBV6-5 | CASSYLTGGTGELFF | TGTGCCAGCAGTTACTTGACGGGTGGAACCGGGGAGCTGTTTTTT
TRBD1 | 14 | TRBJ2-7 | . | TRBV10-3 | CAITRADRDYEQYF | TGTGCCATCACCAGGGCCGACAGGGACTACGAGCAGTACTTC
. | 13 | TRBJ1-1 | . | TRBV5-1 | CASSFRENTEAFF | TGCGCCAGCAGCTTTAGAGAGAACACTGAAGCTTTCTTT
. | 13 | TRBJ1-5 | few | TRBV6-5 | CASSQPGGQPQHF | TGTGCCAGCAGTCAACCTGGGGGTCAGCCCCAGCATTTT
. | 16 | TRBJ2-1 | . | TRBV7-8 | CASSLISGRAVGEQFF | TGTGCCAGCAGCTTAATCAGCGGCAGGGCGGTTGGTGAGCAGTTCTTC
. | 15 | TRBJ1-2 | once | TRBV30 | CAWSALPLGSYGYTF | TGTGCCTGGAGTGCCCTCCCACTGGGGAGCTATGGCTACACCTTC
. | 14 | TRBJ2-5 | . | TRBV5-1 | CASSLGPAGETQYF | TGCGCCAGCAGCTTGGGTCCCGCAGGGGAGACCCAGTACTTC